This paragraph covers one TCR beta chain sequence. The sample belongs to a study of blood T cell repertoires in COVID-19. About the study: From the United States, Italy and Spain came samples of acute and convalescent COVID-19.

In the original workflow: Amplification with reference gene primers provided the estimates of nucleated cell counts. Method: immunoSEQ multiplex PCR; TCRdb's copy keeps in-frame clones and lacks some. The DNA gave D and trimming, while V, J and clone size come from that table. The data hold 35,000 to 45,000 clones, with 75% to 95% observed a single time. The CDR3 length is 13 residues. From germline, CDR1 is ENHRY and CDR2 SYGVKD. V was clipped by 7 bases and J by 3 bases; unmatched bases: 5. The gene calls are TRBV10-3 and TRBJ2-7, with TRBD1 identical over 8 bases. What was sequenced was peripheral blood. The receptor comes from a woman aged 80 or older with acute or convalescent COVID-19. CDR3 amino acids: CAITQGQGYEQYF. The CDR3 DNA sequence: TGTGCCATCACCCAAGGACAGGGCTACGAGCAGTACTTC.